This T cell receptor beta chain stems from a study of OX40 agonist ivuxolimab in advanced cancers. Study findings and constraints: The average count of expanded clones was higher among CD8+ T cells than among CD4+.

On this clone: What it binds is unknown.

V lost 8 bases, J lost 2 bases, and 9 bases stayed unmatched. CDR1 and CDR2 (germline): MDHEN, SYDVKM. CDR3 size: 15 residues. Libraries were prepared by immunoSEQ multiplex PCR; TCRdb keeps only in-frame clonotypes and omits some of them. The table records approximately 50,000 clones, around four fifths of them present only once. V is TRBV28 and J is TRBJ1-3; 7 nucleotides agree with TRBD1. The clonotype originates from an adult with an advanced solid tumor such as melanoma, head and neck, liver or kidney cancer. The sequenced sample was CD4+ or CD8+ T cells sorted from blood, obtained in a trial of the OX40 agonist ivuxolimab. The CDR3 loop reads CASETPTGTGNTIYF. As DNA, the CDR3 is TGTGCCAGCGAAACACCGACAGGGACTGGAAACACCATATATTTT.